Listed below are T cell receptor beta chains from one sample, sequenced in a study of regulatory T cells in long-lasting Graves disease. MiXCR, applied by TCRdb to the multiplex PCR reads, yields one record per CDR3 protein. The repertoire holds roughly 400,000 distinct CDR3 sequences, 20% to 25% seen once, with less than 25% in the top ten. The sequencing here drew on peripheral blood mononuclear cells (PBMCs), taken when the disease was refractory, from a patient treated with antithyroid drugs. The receptors stem from a female donor with Graves disease. Both conserved end residues are part of each CDR3. A D gene is named only where the DNA matches it firmly. Rows give clone size only sometimes, using once, few, many, or a class for an expanded clone.

j_gene: TRBJ2-7; v_gene: TRBV28; d_gene: TRBD2; abundance: many; CDR3aa: CASSRARGAGGQPYQQYF; CDR3nt: TGTGCCAGCAGCCGGGCCCGCGGGGCGGGAGGACAACCCTACCAGCAGTACTTC
j_gene: TRBJ2-7; v_gene: TRBV20-1; d_gene: -; abundance: -; CDR3aa: CSALGRGKYEQYF; CDR3nt: TGCAGTGCCCTAGGTCGGGGGAAGTACGAGCAGTACTTC
j_gene: TRBJ2-7; v_gene: TRBV7-2; d_gene: TRBD2; abundance: many; CDR3aa: CASSSGTSGTYEQYF; CDR3nt: TGTGCCAGCAGTTCCGGGACTAGCGGTACCTACGAGCAGTACTTC
j_gene: TRBJ2-3; v_gene: TRBV6-1; d_gene: -; abundance: few; CDR3aa: CASSEGRHTDTQYF; CDR3nt: TGTGCCAGCAGTGAAGGGCGCCACACAGATACGCAGTATTTT
j_gene: TRBJ1-5; v_gene: TRBV6-1; d_gene: TRBD1; abundance: -; CDR3aa: CASSDTIRTGFSQPQHF; CDR3nt: TGTGCCAGCAGTGATACAATCAGGACAGGGTTCAGTCAGCCCCAGCATTTT
j_gene: TRBJ2-5; v_gene: TRBV7-2; d_gene: TRBD2; abundance: -; CDR3aa: CASSYGLAGGIETQYF; CDR3nt: TGTGCCAGCAGCTATGGACTAGCGGGAGGGATAGAGACCCAGTACTTC
j_gene: TRBJ2-5; v_gene: TRBV28; d_gene: -; abundance: many; CDR3aa: CASGRETQYF; CDR3nt: TGTGCCAGCGGTAGGGAGACCCAGTACTTC
j_gene: TRBJ2-1; v_gene: TRBV5-4; d_gene: TRBD2; abundance: -; CDR3aa: CASSPGRGTADIAGGPNEQFF; CDR3nt: TGTGCCAGCAGCCCGGGCCGTGGGACCGCCGACATAGCGGGAGGTCCCAATGAGCAGTTCTTC
j_gene: TRBJ2-7; v_gene: TRBV7-2; d_gene: -; abundance: many; CDR3aa: CASSLSSGHRSYEQYF; CDR3nt: TGTGCCAGCAGCTTATCTTCGGGGCATCGCTCCTACGAGCAGTACTTC
j_gene: TRBJ1-5; v_gene: TRBV2; d_gene: -; abundance: many; CDR3aa: CASTLDSRNQPQHF; CDR3nt: TGTGCCAGCACCCTCGACAGTCGCAATCAGCCCCAGCATTTT
j_gene: TRBJ2-1; v_gene: TRBV20-1; d_gene: -; abundance: -; CDR3aa: CSARVGQTNPFF; CDR3nt: TGCAGTGCGCGGGTCGGTCAGACTAACCCGTTCTTC
j_gene: TRBJ2-7; v_gene: TRBV12-3/TRBV12-4; d_gene: TRBD2; abundance: many; CDR3aa: CASSFGGTYEQYF; CDR3nt: TGTGCCAGCAGCTTCGGGGGGACCTACGAGCAGTACTTC
j_gene: TRBJ1-1; v_gene: TRBV28; d_gene: TRBD1; abundance: many; CDR3aa: CASSPTGVGTEAFF; CDR3nt: TGTGCCAGCAGTCCTACAGGGGTGGGGACTGAAGCTTTCTTT
j_gene: TRBJ1-1; v_gene: TRBV12-3/TRBV12-4; d_gene: TRBD1; abundance: -; CDR3aa: CASSRDQWTGPNTEAFF; CDR3nt: TGTGCCAGCAGTCGAGATCAATGGACAGGACCAAACACTGAAGCTTTCTTT
j_gene: TRBJ1-3; v_gene: TRBV5-1; d_gene: TRBD1; abundance: -; CDR3aa: CASSHQGGRRLAGNTIYF; CDR3nt: TGCGCCAGCAGCCACCAGGGGGGCCGACGGCTAGCTGGAAACACCATATATTTT
j_gene: TRBJ2-2; v_gene: TRBV29-1; d_gene: -; abundance: -; CDR3aa: CSVEADSGAGELFF; CDR3nt: TGCAGCGTTGAAGCGGACTCAGGCGCCGGGGAGCTGTTTTTT
j_gene: TRBJ2-2; v_gene: TRBV28; d_gene: TRBD1; abundance: -; CDR3aa: CATNQGAFTGELFF; CDR3nt: TGTGCCACCAACCAGGGGGCTTTTACCGGGGAGCTGTTTTTT
j_gene: TRBJ1-1; v_gene: TRBV6-1; d_gene: -; abundance: -; CDR3aa: CASVYSAWTEAFF; CDR3nt: TGTGCCAGCGTATACTCGGCTTGGACTGAAGCTTTCTTT
j_gene: TRBJ2-7; v_gene: TRBV12-3/TRBV12-4; d_gene: TRBD1; abundance: -; CDR3aa: CASRPGQGTGEQYF; CDR3nt: TGTGCCAGCAGACCGGGACAGGGGACGGGGGAGCAGTACTTC
j_gene: TRBJ2-5; v_gene: TRBV2; d_gene: -; abundance: many; CDR3aa: CASSVAETQYF; CDR3nt: TGTGCCAGCAGTGTAGCGGAGACCCAGTACTTC
j_gene: TRBJ1-2; v_gene: TRBV20-1; d_gene: -; abundance: -; CDR3aa: CSAKVGDYGYTF; CDR3nt: TGCAGTGCTAAAGTGGGGGACTATGGCTACACCTTC
j_gene: TRBJ2-7; v_gene: TRBV5-1; d_gene: -; abundance: few; CDR3aa: CASSYHGDSFYEQYF; CDR3nt: TGCGCCAGCAGCTACCATGGAGATAGTTTCTACGAGCAGTACTTC
j_gene: TRBJ2-1; v_gene: TRBV10-3; d_gene: TRBD2; abundance: -; CDR3aa: CATGRGEGNEQFF; CDR3nt: TGTGCCACCGGGCGAGGGGAGGGCAATGAGCAGTTCTTC
j_gene: TRBJ2-7; v_gene: TRBV12-3/TRBV12-4; d_gene: TRBD2; abundance: many; CDR3aa: CASSLFGGRRGEQYF; CDR3nt: TGTGCCAGCAGTTTATTCGGCGGGAGAAGGGGCGAGCAGTACTTC
j_gene: TRBJ2-5; v_gene: TRBV10-3; d_gene: -; abundance: many; CDR3aa: CAISESQGETQYF; CDR3nt: TGTGCCATCAGTGAGTCTCAAGGAGAGACCCAGTACTTC
j_gene: TRBJ2-7; v_gene: TRBV5-1; d_gene: TRBD2; abundance: few; CDR3aa: CASSPSGSPYEQYF; CDR3nt: TGCGCCAGCAGCCCTAGCGGGAGTCCGTACGAGCAGTACTTC
j_gene: TRBJ2-1; v_gene: TRBV29-1; d_gene: -; abundance: once; CDR3aa: CSVEGGSYNEQFF; CDR3nt: TGCAGCGTTGAAGGGGGCTCCTACAATGAGCAGTTCTTC
j_gene: TRBJ2-5; v_gene: TRBV6-1; d_gene: -; abundance: -; CDR3aa: CATDRQRGETQYF; CDR3nt: TGTGCCACAGATAGACAGCGCGGAGAGACCCAGTACTTC
j_gene: TRBJ2-3; v_gene: TRBV7-3; d_gene: -; abundance: -; CDR3aa: CASSRDRTLGGSTDTQYF; CDR3nt: TGTGCCAGCAGCCGAGACAGAACTTTGGGGGGTAGCACAGATACGCAGTATTTT
j_gene: TRBJ2-1; v_gene: TRBV27; d_gene: -; abundance: many; CDR3aa: CASSPQDPSYNEQFF; CDR3nt: TGTGCCAGCAGTCCACAGGACCCGTCCTACAATGAGCAGTTCTTC
j_gene: TRBJ2-7; v_gene: TRBV20-1; d_gene: -; abundance: few; CDR3aa: CSASSGGASLGEQYF; CDR3nt: TGCAGTGCTAGTTCAGGTGGGGCGAGCCTAGGCGAGCAGTACTTC
j_gene: TRBJ2-5; v_gene: TRBV14; d_gene: -; abundance: -; CDR3aa: CASSQAQTRGFRETQYF; CDR3nt: TGTGCCAGCAGCCAAGCCCAAACAAGGGGGTTCCGAGAGACCCAGTACTTC
j_gene: TRBJ1-6; v_gene: TRBV9; d_gene: -; abundance: many; CDR3aa: CASSATPLYSPLHF; CDR3nt: TGTGCCAGCAGCGCAACACCACTATATTCACCCCTCCACTTT
j_gene: TRBJ1-2; v_gene: TRBV12-3/TRBV12-4; d_gene: -; abundance: -; CDR3aa: CASSGPSRRGYTF; CDR3nt: TGTGCCAGCAGCGGGCCTTCCCGGAGGGGCTACACCTTC